These 15 T cell receptor beta chains came from one sample sequenced in a study of shared clonotypes between healthy human individuals. This table comes from immunoSEQ multiplex PCR, and its TCRdb copy is limited to in-frame clones, with some not included. The sample has under 1,900,000 clones; approximately 98.5% are singletons. The sequenced material came from naive CD4+ T cells sorted from blood. The subset denotes: CD45RA+ positively selected. Receptors were obtained from a man aged 30 to 39 in good health.

The V and J genes are TRBV18 and TRBJ2-1; no firm D call. V lost 2 bases to trimming and J lost 0 bases, with 8 bases between them. The CDR3 has 15 residues. Germline values: CDR1 KGHSH, CDR2 LQKENI. CDR3: CASSPSLTSYNEQFF. DNA of the CDR3: TGTGCCAGCTCACCATCACTTACCTCCTACAATGAGCAGTTCTTC.

The chain uses TRBV6-6 and TRBJ2-7; 10 nucleotides align to TRBD2. The CDR3 is 16 residues long. Germline trimming cut 0 bases from V and 0 bases from J; bases unmatched to any gene: 2. CDR1 MNHNY and CDR2 SVGAGI come from the germline V gene (reference sequence). The DNA of the CDR3 is TGTGCCAGCAGTTACTCTCCTAGCGGGAGCTCCTACGAGCAGTACTTC. It yields the protein CASSYSPSGSSYEQYF.

The CDR3 sequence: CASSPLIRLAGGVDTQYF. CDR3 nucleotides: TGTGCCAGCAGTCCACTTATACGACTAGCGGGAGGTGTAGATACGCAGTATTTT. The chain couples TRBV5-8 to TRBJ2-3; the match to TRBD2 covers 13 bases. This CDR3 spans 18 amino acids. The germline V gene has CDR1 SGHTS and CDR2 YDEGEE. J was trimmed by 5 bases and V by 5 bases; bases with no gene match: 14.

The rearrangement links TRBV19 to TRBJ2-7; 7 bases agree with TRBD1. CDR1 is LNHDA, CDR2 SQIVND, per germline (reference sequence). J gave up 2 bases and V 6 bases, and 10 bases lay outside the gene matches. The CDR3 consists of 15 residues. The CDR3 sequence is CASRITGTETYEQYF. The CDR3 nucleotides read TGTGCCAGTAGGATTACCGGGACAGAGACCTACGAGCAGTACTTC.

V usage is TRBV19 and J usage is TRBJ2-5, with a possible D match to TRBD1 (6 bases). CDR3 size: 14 residues. Per germline, CDR1 LNHDA and CDR2 SQIVND (reference sequence). Trimming shortened V by 5 bases and J by 4 bases, and 14 bases separated the two germline ends. CDR3 in amino acids: CASSVTGSRETQYF. The CDR3 bases are TGTGCCAGTAGTGTGACAGGATCGCGAGAGACCCAGTACTTC. The entire variable domain, with the rest obtained from reference TRBV19 and TRBJ2-5, is as follows: DGGITQSPKYLFRKEGQNVTLSCEQNLNHDAMYWYRQDPGQGLRLIYYSQIVNDFQKGDIAEGYSVSREKKESFPLTVTSAQKNPTAFYLCASSVTGSRETQYFGPGTRLLVL.

This chain connects TRBV5-4 to TRBJ2-7; TRBD2 agrees at 7 bases. The CDR3 runs to 15 residues. Germline CDR1 and CDR2: SGHNT and YYREEE (reference sequence). With 4 bases clipped from V and 2 bases from J, the junction kept 9 bases outside the gene matches. Here the CDR3 DNA reads TGTGCCAGCAGCCTCGGGGGACTATCCGCCTACGAGCAGTACTTC. It yields the protein CASSLGGLSAYEQYF.

The gene calls are TRBV6-5 and TRBJ2-2, with D tentatively TRBD1 (6 bases). V lost 3 bases and J lost 5, with 16 bases in between. This CDR3 spans 16 amino acids. Germline CDR1 reads MNHEY; CDR2 reads SVGAGI. DNA for the CDR3: TGTGCCAGCAGTTATCAGGGGAGCTACGGAACCGGGGAGCTGTTTTTT. Its protein product is CASSYQGSYGTGELFF.

The CDR3 protein is CASSLDRTGSGYTF. The CDR3 bases are TGTGCCAGCTCACTTGACAGGACAGGCTCTGGCTACACCTTC. This chain links TRBV18 with TRBJ1-2, with 7 bases identical to TRBD1. Looked up from germline, CDR1 is KGHSH and CDR2 is LQKENI. The CDR3 is made up of 14 amino acids. V dropped 4 bases and J dropped 7; count of bases not matched to a gene: 9.

The chain uses TRBV14 and TRBJ2-2, with D unclear. The V end was cut by 0 bases, the J end by 3 bases, with 14 bases between. CDR1 and CDR2 (germline): SGHDN, FVKESK. This CDR3 region has 17 residues. This CDR3 reads CASSQDGLIGYTGELFF. CDR3 in DNA: TGTGCCAGCAGCCAAGATGGGTTGATCGGGTACACCGGGGAGCTGTTTTTT.

The rearrangement uses TRBV18 and TRBJ2-1, with 8 bases fitting TRBD2. Germline loops: CDR1 KGHSH, CDR2 LQKENI. V was clipped by 3 bases and J by 10 bases; unmatched bases: 2. This CDR3 is 12 amino acids long. The CDR3 here is CASSPTSEEQFF. The CDR3, as DNA: TGTGCCAGCTCACCGACTAGCGAAGAGCAGTTCTTC.

The chain's CDR3 is CASSPRTGINTEAFF. Here the CDR3 DNA reads TGTGCCAGCAGCCCGCGGACAGGGATTAACACTGAAGCTTTCTTT. The genes are TRBV9 and TRBJ1-1, with 8 bases lining up with TRBD1. The CDR3 is 15 residues long. CDR1 and CDR2 (germline): SGDLS, YYNGEE. With V trimmed by 4 bases and J by 2 bases, 7 bases remained unmatched.

This chain joins TRBV5-1 and TRBJ2-5, with TRBD2 as a possible D gene (6 bases). CDR3 length: 15 amino acids. V was trimmed by 0 bases and J by 2 bases, leaving 11 bases between them. Germline CDR1 is SGHRS and CDR2 is YFSETQ. CDR3: CASSLEWAGQETQYF. CDR3 bases: TGCGCCAGCAGCTTGGAGTGGGCGGGGCAAGAGACCCAGTACTTC.

The V gene is TRBV11-1, the J gene TRBJ1-4, with 8 positions matching TRBD1. The trim removed 10 bases at V and 10 bases at J, leaving 14 bases unmatched. Germline-derived CDR1 and CDR2 are SGHAT and FQDESV (reference sequence). The CDR3 has 14 residues. The CDR3 sequence is CATPKDRGSSKLFF. As DNA, the CDR3 is TGTGCCACCCCAAAAGACAGGGGTAGCTCAAAACTGTTTTTT.

The chain is built from TRBV9 and TRBJ2-7; 10 bases are shared with TRBD2. With V trimmed by 4 bases and J by 6 bases, 10 bases remained unmatched. The germline gives CDR1 SGDLS, CDR2 YYNGEE. There are 15 residues in the CDR3. CDR3 loop: CASSLSGTSVSEQYF. DNA for the CDR3: TGTGCCAGCAGCTTGAGTGGGACTAGCGTGAGCGAGCAGTACTTC.

The chain links TRBV28 to TRBJ2-7; 7 positions match TRBD2. Germline trimming cut 5 bases from V and 1 base from J; bases unmatched to any gene: 11. CDR3 size: 16 residues. CDR1 and CDR2 from the germline V gene are MDHEN and SYDVKM. In nucleotides, the CDR3 is TGTGCCAGCAGTGAGGGAGGGAGGGTGAAGTCCTACGAGCAGTACTTC. Its protein is CASSEGGRVKSYEQYF.